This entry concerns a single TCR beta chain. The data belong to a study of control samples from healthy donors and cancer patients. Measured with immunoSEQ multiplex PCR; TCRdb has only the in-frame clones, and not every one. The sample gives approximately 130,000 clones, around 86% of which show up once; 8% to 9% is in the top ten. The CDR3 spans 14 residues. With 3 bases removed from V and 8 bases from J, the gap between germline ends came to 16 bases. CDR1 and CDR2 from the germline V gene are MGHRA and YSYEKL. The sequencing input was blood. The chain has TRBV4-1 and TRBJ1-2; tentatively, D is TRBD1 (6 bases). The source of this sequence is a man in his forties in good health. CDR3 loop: CASSQSQGMGGYTF. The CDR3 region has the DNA TGCGCCAGCAGCCAGTCTCAGGGGATGGGCGGCTACACCTTC.